Listed here are 18 T cell receptor beta chains from one sample, sequenced in a study of regulatory T cells in long-lasting Graves disease. Stated time point: persistent/refractory GD, antithyroid drugs over 5 years with positive TRAb. The TCR library used RNA extracted from PBMCs. Libraries of TCR beta came from iRepertoire HTBI primers plus Arm-PCR of CDR3 regions. One entry per CDR3 protein, called by TCRdb with MiXCR from the multiplex PCR reads. The sample includes around 460,000 distinct CDR3 sequences, roughly a fifth of them seen just once. The sample consisted of peripheral blood mononuclear cells (PBMCs), taken when the disease was refractory, from a patient treated with antithyroid drugs. Every receptor here comes from a female donor with Graves disease.

Many counts were recorded for this clonotype. The chain recombines TRBV10-1 with TRBJ1-1; the D gene is possibly TRBD1 (5 bases). Germline CDR1 and CDR2: WNHNN and SYGVQD (reference sequence). The ends were cut back, 3 bases at V and 1 base at J, with 9 bases in the middle. The CDR3 has 14 residues. CDR3 sequence (DNA): TGCGCCAGCAGTGAAAGCGGGGGGAACACTGAAGCTTTCTTT. Translation: CASSESGGNTEAFF.

This chain uses TRBV2 with TRBJ1-5; D is ambiguous. Looked up from germline, CDR1 is SNHLY and CDR2 is FYNNEI. The CDR3 length is 14 residues. Trimming removed 3 bases at V and 5 bases at J, with 11 bases between. In DNA form, the CDR3 reads TGTGCCAGCAGTGATTCAGCGCGGGATCAGCCCCAGCATTTT. Its protein product is CASSDSARDQPQHF.

This clonotype appeared many times. The chain uses TRBV10-3 and TRBJ2-7; 11 bases are a match to TRBD1. V was pared by 6 bases and J by 2 bases, with 3 bases of the junction left unmatched. CDR1 is ENHRY, CDR2 SYGVKD, per germline. The CDR3 is 14 amino acids. The CDR3 is CAISPGQGAYEQYF. CDR3 DNA: TGTGCCATCAGCCCGGGACAGGGGGCCTACGAGCAGTACTTC.

This clonotype occurred many times. V gene TRBV12-3 or TRBV12-4 combines with J gene TRBJ1-1; D call uncertain. V lost 4 bases and J lost 1, with 10 bases in between. There are 14 residues in the CDR3. The CDR3 spells CASSYRLRNTEAFF. Written as DNA, the CDR3 is TGTGCCAGCAGTTATAGGTTGAGGAACACTGAAGCTTTCTTT.

This clonotype occurred once. The chain joins TRBV24-1 to TRBJ2-2; D is possibly TRBD1 or TRBD2 (6 bases each). The V and J ends lost 1 base and 2 bases respectively, with 10 bases between them. There are 16 residues in the CDR3. Germline-derived CDR1 and CDR2 are KGHDR and SFDVKD. DNA of the CDR3: TGTGCCACCAGTGATTTACGGGGGCGCAACACCGGGGAGCTGTTTTTT. Its protein product is CATSDLRGRNTGELFF.

This clonotype was seen many times. This chain joins TRBV7-8 and TRBJ1-2; D unresolved. Per germline, CDR1 SGHVS and CDR2 FQNEAQ. The CDR3 contains 14 residues. The V and J ends lost 1 base and 4 bases respectively, with 10 bases between them. CDR3 coding DNA: TGTGCCAGCAGCTTAGAGTTGGACTCCTATGGCTACACCTTC. Translated: CASSLELDSYGYTF. The full variable domain, rest sourced from reference TRBV7-8 and TRBJ1-2, is GAGVSQSPRYKVAKRGQDVALRCDPISGHVSLFWYQQALGQGPEFLTYFQNEAQLDKSGLPSDRFFAERPEGSVSTLKIQRTQQEDSAVYLCASSLELDSYGYTFGSGTRLTVV.

This clonotype showed up many times. V and J are TRBV29-1 and TRBJ1-2; D unclear. The V gene's germline CDR1 is SQVTM and CDR2 ANQGSEA. The ends were cut back, 6 bases at V and 5 bases at J, with 16 bases in the middle. The CDR3 length is 13 residues. For the CDR3, the DNA is TGCAGCGTGCGGGTAGGCACGGATTATGGCTACACCTTC. Protein product: CSVRVGTDYGYTF.

This clonotype appeared a few times. The chain carries TRBV25-1 and TRBJ1-1, with 8 bases aligning to TRBD1. The CDR3 contains 14 residues. Unmatched junction bases numbered 6, after V lost 5 bases and J lost 4 bases. In germline, CDR1 is MGHDK, CDR2 SYGVNS. The CDR3 bases are TGTGCCAGCAGTACAAGACAGGGGCGCACTGAAGCTTTCTTT. Its translation is CASSTRQGRTEAFF.

The chain is built from TRBV19 and TRBJ1-5; D perhaps matches TRBD1 (6 bases). Germline CDR1 and CDR2: LNHDA and SQIVND (reference sequence). The CDR3 is 15 residues long. The V end lost 4 bases, the J end lost 3 bases, and 13 bases lay between the germline ends. The CDR3 spells CASSKSQGFNQPQHF. The CDR3 region has the DNA TGTGCCAGTAGTAAGTCACAGGGTTTCAATCAGCCCCAGCATTTT.

CDR3 sequence: CASSPRGRSGANVLTF. The CDR3, as DNA: TGTGCCAGCAGTCCCAGGGGGCGGTCTGGGGCCAACGTCCTGACTTTC. The rearrangement links TRBV28 to TRBJ2-6, with 8 bases aligning to TRBD1. This CDR3 is built from 16 residues. Germline V gene lookup returns CDR1 MDHEN and CDR2 SYDVKM. Trimming cost V 5 bases and J 1 base; bases outside gene matches: 4.

This clonotype was seen a handful of times. The chain uses TRBV28 and TRBJ2-7; 7 nucleotides agree with TRBD1. After removal of 7 bases from V and 0 bases from J, the junction contained 3 bases not matched to a gene. Looked up from germline, CDR1 is MDHEN and CDR2 is SYDVKM. The CDR3 sequence is 13 residues long. CDR3 amino acids: CASTAGGSYEQYF. The CDR3 DNA follows: TGTGCCAGCACGGCAGGGGGCTCCTACGAGCAGTACTTC.

This clonotype was recorded many times. This sequence joins TRBV28 and TRBJ1-1; 9 bases fit TRBD1. The germline V gene has CDR1 MDHEN and CDR2 SYDVKM. This CDR3 is 13 amino acids long. J lost 3 bases, V lost 11 bases, and 7 bases had no gene match. This chain's CDR3 is CAVKGQGDTEAFF. The DNA for the CDR3 is TGTGCCGTAAAGGGACAGGGAGACACTGAAGCTTTCTTT.

On this clonotype itself: The missing conserved phenylalanine or tryptophan at the end of this CDR3 makes a read error likely. The chain is built from TRBV30 and TRBJ1-2; TRBD1 aligns across 7 bases. Looked up from germline, CDR1 is GTSNPN and CDR2 is SVGIG (reference sequence). The CDR3 has 14 residues. V shed 3 bases and J 1 base; nucleotides not matched to a gene: 5. The CDR3 DNA reads TGTGCCTGGAGACCAGGGGGTGGTAACTATGGCTACACCTCC. Its translation is CAWRPGGGNYGYTS.

This clonotype was found many times. The rearrangement uses TRBV28 and TRBJ2-7; 9 bases line up with TRBD1. This CDR3 has 14 residues. Looked up from germline, CDR1 is MDHEN and CDR2 is SYDVKM. Trimming cost V 6 bases and J 2 bases; bases outside gene matches: 5. The CDR3 is CASRTGTGTYEQYF. In nucleotides, the CDR3 is TGTGCCAGCAGGACCGGGACAGGGACCTACGAGCAGTACTTC.

The V call is TRBV19, the J call TRBJ2-7, with 7 positions matching TRBD1. The CDR3 sequence is 19 residues long. Trimming cost V 2 bases and J 5 bases; bases outside gene matches: 21. The V gene's germline CDR1 is LNHDA and CDR2 SQIVND (reference sequence). The CDR3 sequence: CASSIPQGSVVSGVDEQYF. CDR3 nucleotides: TGTGCCAGTAGTATACCACAGGGGAGTGTTGTGTCGGGCGTTGACGAGCAGTACTTC.

This clonotype was seen repeatedly, ten times or more. J is TRBJ2-7 and V is TRBV28; tentatively, D is TRBD1 (6 bases). Trimming removed 5 bases at V and 3 bases at J, with 8 bases between. Germline loops: CDR1 MDHEN, CDR2 SYDVKM. CDR3 length equals 12 residues. CDR3 bases: TGTGCCAGCAGTATAGGGGGCTACGAGCAGTACTTC. As protein: CASSIGGYEQYF. Full variable domain (rest looked up from reference TRBV28 and TRBJ2-7): DVKVTQSSRYLVKRTGEKVFLECVQDMDHENMFWYRQDPGLGLRLIYFSYDVKMKEKGDIPEGYSVSREKKERFSLILESASTNQTSMYLCASSIGGYEQYFGPGTRLTVT.

The chain couples TRBV14 to TRBJ1-2; D not certain. Germline lookup yields CDR1 SGHDN and CDR2 FVKESK. V gave up 0 bases and J gave up 4 bases, with 12 bases separating them. This CDR3 spans 15 amino acids. In DNA form, the CDR3 reads TGTGCCAGCAGCCAAGACGTCGAGGGCGTCTATGGCTACACCTTC. This translates into CASSQDVEGVYGYTF.

The chain uses TRBV6-2 or TRBV6-3 and TRBJ2-4; D not resolved. Trimming removed 0 bases from V and 1 base from J, with 13 bases in between. Germline V gene lookup returns CDR1 MNHEY and CDR2 SVGEGT. The CDR3 contains 17 residues. The CDR3, as DNA: TGTGCCAGCAGTTACTCGTACGGCAACACGGCCAAAAACATTCAGTACTTC. Encoded protein: CASSYSYGNTAKNIQYF.